These 2 T cell receptor delta chains were sequenced from one sample in a study of gamma-delta T cells after stem cell transplantation listed by TCRdb under 2016. The library was obtained by RT-PCR. Sequencing relied on an Illumina MiSeq. With CATT, TCRdb called clones again from the public reads; duplicate DNA rows were later joined. For this sample there are about 2,000 delta-chain clones; about 23% appear just once. The leading ten clones occupy 25% of the sample. Sequenced sample: gamma-delta T cells. The receptors here all came from a human donor. It is not recorded whose cells these are; they may come from a transplant donor.

This clone is medium-sized by share. The chain employs TRDV2 and TRDJ1; 13 bases align to TRDD3. The length of the CDR3 is 18 residues. Looked up from germline, CDR1 is GEAIGNYY and CDR2 is EKD. Germline trimming cut 3 bases from V and 3 bases from J; bases unmatched to any gene: 12. The CDR3 region has the DNA TGTGCCTGTGACCCGCTACTGGGGGATACGCGTCTGGCCGATAAACTCATCTTT. It specifies CACDPLLGDTRLADKLIF.

By proportion, this clone is medium-sized (0.01 to 0.1%). The V gene is TRDV2, the J gene TRDJ3; 11 bases align to TRDD3. Looked up from germline, CDR1 is GEAIGNYY and CDR2 is EKD. J gave up 0 bases and V 2 bases, and 17 bases lay outside the gene matches. The CDR3 runs 23 residues. The CDR3 loop reads CACDRLFGGGYVNLSWDTRQMFF. The CDR3 DNA is TGTGCCTGTGACAGGCTATTTGGTGGGGGATACGTTAACCTCTCCTGGGACACCCGACAGATGTTTTTC.